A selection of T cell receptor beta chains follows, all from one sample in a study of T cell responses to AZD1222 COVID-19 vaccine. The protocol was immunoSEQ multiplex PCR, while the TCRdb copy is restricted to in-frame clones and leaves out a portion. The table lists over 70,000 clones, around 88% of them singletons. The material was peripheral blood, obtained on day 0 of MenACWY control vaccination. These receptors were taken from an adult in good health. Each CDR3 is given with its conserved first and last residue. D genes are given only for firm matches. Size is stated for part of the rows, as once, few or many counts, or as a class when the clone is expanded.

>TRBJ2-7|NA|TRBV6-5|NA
CASSYGQGGSYEQYF
TGTGCCAGCAGTTACGGGCAGGGGGGGTCCTACGAGCAGTACTTC
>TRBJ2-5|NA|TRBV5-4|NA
CASSSYLPGLNVQETQYF
TGTGCCAGCAGCTCGTATTTACCGGGACTGAATGTCCAAGAGACCCAGTACTTC
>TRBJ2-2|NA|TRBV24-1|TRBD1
CATSDPDRGKGTANTGELFF
TGTGCCACCAGTGATCCTGACAGGGGGAAGGGAACTGCGAACACCGGGGAGCTGTTTTTT
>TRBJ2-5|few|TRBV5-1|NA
CASSLLSIEETQYF
TGCGCCAGCAGCTTGCTCTCCATCGAGGAGACCCAGTACTTC
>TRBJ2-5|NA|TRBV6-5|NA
CASTRAGRIQETQYF
TGTGCCAGCACCAGGGCAGGACGCATCCAAGAGACCCAGTACTTC
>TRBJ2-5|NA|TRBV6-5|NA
CASSSLGVETQYF
TGTGCCAGCAGCTCGCTGGGGGTTGAGACCCAGTACTTC
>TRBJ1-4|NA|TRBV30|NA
CAWDDGLSNEKLFF
TGTGCCTGGGACGATGGACTGAGTAATGAAAAACTGTTTTTT
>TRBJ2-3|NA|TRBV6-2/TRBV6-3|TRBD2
CASSYQRGDTDTQYF
TGTGCCAGCAGTTATCAGCGGGGGGACACAGATACGCAGTATTTT
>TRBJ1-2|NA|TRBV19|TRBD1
CASSPTGQVNYGYTF
TGTGCCAGTAGTCCCACGGGACAGGTTAACTATGGCTACACCTTC
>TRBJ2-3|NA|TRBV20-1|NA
CSASSSFSTDTQYF
TGCAGTGCTAGTAGTTCGTTTAGCACAGATACGCAGTATTTT
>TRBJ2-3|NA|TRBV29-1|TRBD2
CSALSGGAADTQYF
TGCAGCGCACTTAGCGGGGGGGCCGCAGATACGCAGTATTTT
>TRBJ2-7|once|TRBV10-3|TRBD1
CAISDPGRTGDYEQYF
TGTGCCATCAGTGACCCCGGACGGACAGGGGATTACGAGCAGTACTTC
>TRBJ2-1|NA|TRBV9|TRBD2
CASTTRGGAADEQFF
TGTGCCAGCACCACCCGCGGGGGGGCCGCGGATGAGCAGTTCTTC
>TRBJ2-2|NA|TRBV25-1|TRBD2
CASSDGSSGGAVGELFF
TGTGCCAGCAGTGACGGGAGTAGCGGGGGGGCGGTCGGGGAGCTGTTTTTT
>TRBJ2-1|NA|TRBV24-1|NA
CATRPSGGSHEQFF
TGTGCCACCAGGCCCAGTGGGGGCTCCCATGAGCAGTTCTTC
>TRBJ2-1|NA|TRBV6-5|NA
CASSAASSYNEQFF
TGTGCCAGCAGCGCAGCGAGCTCCTACAATGAGCAGTTCTTC
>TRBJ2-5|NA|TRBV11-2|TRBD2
CASSLGAGGHLETQYF
TGTGCCAGCAGCCTGGGGGCGGGGGGGCATCTAGAGACCCAGTACTTC
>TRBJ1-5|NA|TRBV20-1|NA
CSASSPLGTGNNQPQHF
TGCAGTGCTAGTAGTCCCCTCGGCACAGGGAACAATCAGCCCCAGCATTTT